A single sample gave rise to the 20 T cell receptor beta chains below, sequenced in a study of T cell responses to AZD1222 COVID-19 vaccine. The protocol was immunoSEQ multiplex PCR, while the TCRdb copy is restricted to in-frame clones and leaves out a portion. This sample carries 72,000 or so clones, about 92% of them seen once, and the ten largest clones take 4.2%. This specimen consisted of peripheral blood, obtained on day 0 of AZD1222 vaccination. Receptors were obtained from an adult in good health.

The DNA of the CDR3 is TGTGCCAGCAGCTTATCGGGACAGGCCAAAAACATTCAGTACTTC. It encodes CASSLSGQAKNIQYF. This chain links TRBV7-9 with TRBJ2-4, with 7 bases identical to TRBD1. Trimming took 2 bases from V and 1 from J; bases not matched to a gene: 2. Per the germline V gene, CDR1 is SEHNR and CDR2 is FQNEAQ (reference sequence). This CDR3 has 15 amino acids.

This chain joins TRBV20-1 and TRBJ1-2; no reliable D call. Per germline, CDR1 DFQATT and CDR2 SNEGSKA (reference sequence). Trimming cost V 2 bases and J 8 bases, with 3 bases left between them. This CDR3 region has 9 residues. The CDR3 loop is CSARSGYTF. As DNA, the CDR3 is TGCAGTGCTAGAAGCGGCTACACCTTC.

V gene TRBV7-8 combines with J gene TRBJ1-2, with D hard to call. The germline V gene has CDR1 SGHVS and CDR2 FQNEAQ. The CDR3 sequence is 13 residues long. Trimming took 1 base from V and 1 from J, leaving 4 bases between them. CDR3 sequence (DNA): TGTGCCAGCAGCTTAGGGTTTAACTATGGCTACACCTTC. It encodes CASSLGFNYGYTF.

The chain is built from TRBV7-8 and TRBJ1-3; possible D gene TRBD1, 6 bases. CDR1 is SGHVS, CDR2 FQNEAQ, per germline. This CDR3 is 16 amino acids long. V shed 5 bases and J shed 1 base, with 15 bases lying between them. The CDR3 sequence: CASSHLGGVSGNTIYF. In nucleotides, the CDR3 is TGTGCCAGCAGCCACTTAGGGGGGGTATCTGGAAACACCATATATTTT.

The J gene is TRBJ2-1, the V gene TRBV7-9; TRBD2 might be the D (6 bases). The V gene lost 3 bases and the J gene lost 5 bases, with 11 bases spanning the gap. Germline V lookup: CDR1 SEHNR, CDR2 FQNEAQ (reference sequence). This CDR3 spans 14 amino acids. CDR3 residues: CASSLGEADNEQFF. DNA of the CDR3: TGTGCCAGCAGCTTGGGGGAGGCCGACAATGAGCAGTTCTTC.

The J gene is TRBJ1-4, the V gene TRBV19; 9 bases fit TRBD1. CDR1 and CDR2 from the germline V gene are LNHDA and SQIVND (reference sequence). CDR3 length: 16 amino acids. V lost 8 bases to trimming and J lost 6 bases; unmatched junction nucleotides: 13. The DNA of the CDR3 is TGTGCCAGTCAGAGATCCCGGGGACAGGGTTATGAAAAACTGTTTTTT. Translated: CASQRSRGQGYEKLFF.

This clone was detected only once. The V gene is TRBV6-5, the J gene TRBJ2-1; D remains unclear. Per the germline V gene, CDR1 is MNHEY and CDR2 is SVGAGI. Trimming cost V 0 bases and J 2 bases, with 11 bases left between them. This CDR3 has 16 residues. The CDR3 region is CASSYSLFAPYNEQFF. For the CDR3, the DNA is TGTGCCAGCAGTTACTCGTTGTTCGCCCCCTACAATGAGCAGTTCTTC.

The V gene is TRBV7-2, the J gene TRBJ2-7; either TRBD1 or TRBD2 may fit D (5 bases each). Germline V gene sequence: CDR1 SGHTA, CDR2 FQGNSA. CDR3 length: 15 amino acids. V gave up 2 bases and J gave up 2 bases, with 13 bases separating them. CDR3 amino acids: CASSLRGGDPYEQYF. The CDR3 region has the DNA TGTGCCAGCAGCTTAAGAGGTGGGGACCCCTACGAGCAGTACTTC.

The chain is built from TRBV3-1 (or the pseudogene TRBV3-2) and TRBJ2-7; TRBD1 aligns across 8 bases. The CDR3 covers 15 residues. Trimming took 5 bases from V and 2 from J; bases not matched to a gene: 8. Per germline, CDR1 LGHDT and CDR2 YNNKEL (reference sequence). The CDR3 sequence is CASSSAAGGTYEQYF. The DNA for the CDR3 is TGTGCCAGCAGCTCAGCTGCAGGGGGCACCTACGAGCAGTACTTC.

This chain uses TRBV7-8 with TRBJ1-1, with TRBD1 matching over 8 bases. Germline CDR1 and CDR2: SGHVS and FQNEAQ. The CDR3 covers 13 residues. V lost 5 bases, J lost 3 bases, and 2 bases stayed unmatched. CDR3: CASSPGQDTEAFF. The CDR3 DNA reads TGTGCCAGCAGCCCGGGACAGGACACTGAAGCTTTCTTT.

The chain couples TRBV10-3 to TRBJ2-3; TRBD2 agrees at 12 bases. Germline CDR1 and CDR2: ENHRY and SYGVKD. CDR3 length: 14 amino acids. V shed 11 bases, J shed 2 bases, and the junction held 5 bases outside the gene matches. The CDR3, as DNA: TGTGCCGCCCGGACTAGCGGGACCACAGATACGCAGTATTTT. The encoded protein is CAARTSGTTDTQYF.

The rearrangement links TRBV20-1 to TRBJ1-2, with a weak D call TRBD1 (6 bases). The germline V gene has CDR1 DFQATT and CDR2 SNEGSKA (reference sequence). The V end was cut by 3 bases, the J end by 8 bases, with 13 bases between. The length of the CDR3 is 12 residues. The CDR3 DNA reads TGCAGTGCTAGTGGGGGGGCGGAGGGCTACACCTTC. As protein: CSASGGAEGYTF.

The chain links TRBV6-2 or TRBV6-3 to TRBJ1-1; weak D call: TRBD1 (6 bases). CDR1 is MNHEY and CDR2 is SVGEGT in the germline V gene. CDR3 length: 17 residues. Trimming removed 0 bases from V and 8 bases from J, with 22 bases in between. CDR3 in amino acids: CASSYSPNPDSTEEAFF. As DNA, the CDR3 is TGTGCCAGCAGTTACTCCCCTAACCCGGACAGTACAGAGGAAGCTTTCTTT.

This clone appeared once. This chain connects TRBV5-5 to TRBJ1-1, with D maybe TRBD1 (6 bases). The CDR3 sequence is 14 residues long. Germline loops: CDR1 SGHKS, CDR2 YYEKEE (reference sequence). V was shortened by 3 bases and J by 8 bases, with 17 bases between the two germline ends. The CDR3 DNA follows: TGTGCCAGCAGCTCCACCCCCGGACAGTACGAAGCTTTCTTT. It is translated as CASSSTPGQYEAFF.

The chain employs TRBV7-6 and TRBJ2-2, with D possibly being TRBD2 (8 bases). CDR1 is SGHVS and CDR2 is FNYEAQ in the germline V gene. The V end lost 6 bases, the J end lost 4 bases, and 18 bases lay between the germline ends. There are 16 residues in the CDR3. CDR3 residues: CASSPRGREVTGELFF. The CDR3 bases are TGTGCCAGCAGTCCAAGGGGGCGGGAGGTCACCGGGGAGCTGTTTTTT. Full variable domain (rest looked up from reference TRBV7-6 and TRBJ2-2): GAGVSQSPRYKVTKRGQDVALRCDPISGHVSLYWYRQALGQGPEFLTYFNYEAQQDKSGLPNDRFSAERPEGSISTLTIQRTEQRDSAMYRCASSPRGREVTGELFFGEGSRLTVL.

This clone turned up a few times. This CDR3 is CASSTSSDMDNEQFF. The CDR3 DNA is TGTGCCAGCAGTACGAGCTCCGATATGGACAATGAGCAGTTCTTC. The gene calls are TRBV6-5 and TRBJ2-1; D ambiguous. V gave up 5 bases and J gave up 5 bases, with 16 bases separating them. This CDR3 region has 15 residues. Germline V CDR1 and CDR2: MNHEY, SVGAGI.

The chain recombines TRBV5-1 with TRBJ1-6; D call uncertain. V dropped 2 bases and J dropped 2 bases, with 5 bases sitting between them. Germline V gene sequence: CDR1 SGHRS, CDR2 YFSETQ. This CDR3 contains 14 residues. The chain's CDR3 is CASSLEPYNSPLHF. CDR3 in DNA: TGCGCCAGCAGCTTAGAACCCTATAATTCACCCCTCCACTTT.

The V and J genes are TRBV6-6 and TRBJ2-2; tentatively, D is TRBD1 or TRBD2 (5 bases each). Germline CDR1 is MNHNY and CDR2 is SVGAGI (reference sequence). V dropped 4 bases and J dropped 6 bases, with 9 bases sitting between them. This CDR3 contains 13 residues. This CDR3 reads CASSWDGPGELFF. The CDR3 DNA sequence: TGTGCCAGCAGTTGGGACGGGCCCGGGGAGCTGTTTTTT.

The sample holds one count of this clone. V usage is TRBV6-1 and J usage is TRBJ1-2; no reliable D call. CDR3 length: 14 amino acids. V was trimmed by 3 bases and J by 4 bases, leaving 12 bases between them. Germline V lookup: CDR1 MNHNS, CDR2 SASEGT. The CDR3 is CASSDSWEGYGYTF. As DNA, the CDR3 is TGTGCCAGCAGTGACAGCTGGGAGGGCTATGGCTACACCTTC.

CDR3 region: CASSQESGLRNTEAFF. The CDR3 nucleotides read TGCGCCAGCAGCCAAGAATCTGGGCTAAGAAACACTGAAGCTTTCTTT. The rearrangement links TRBV4-1 to TRBJ1-1; D is unresolved. Germline-derived CDR1 and CDR2 are MGHRA and YSYEKL. The CDR3 runs 16 residues. V lost 0 bases and J lost 2, with 13 bases in between.